This TCR beta chain was captured in a study of shared clonotypes between healthy human individuals. Turning to this clone: Other nucleotide sequences from this sample produce the same CDR3.

Profiled with immunoSEQ multiplex PCR; TCRdb holds only in-frame clones, not every one. The repertoire holds 2 million to 3 million clones, with approximately 93% as singletons. The germline CDR1 and CDR2 sequences are SGDLS and YYNGEE. The CDR3 sequence is 15 residues long. The ends were cut back, 0 bases at V and 0 bases at J, with 9 bases in the middle. Sequenced sample: naive CD4+ T cells from PBMCs. Described subset: CD45RA+ positively selected. This sequence joins TRBV9 and TRBJ1-1; tentatively, D is TRBD1 (6 bases). The sequence came from a man aged 18-30 years in good health. Some clones in this sample may be carry-over from other donors' samples. CDR3 loop: CASSVVGQMNTEAFF. As DNA, the CDR3 is TGTGCCAGCAGCGTAGTAGGACAGATGAACACTGAAGCTTTCTTT.